Following are 26 T cell receptor beta chains from one sample sequenced in a study of neurological immune-mediated disorders. One entry per CDR3 protein results from TCRdb running MiXCR on the 5' RACE reads. Of about 53,000 distinct CDR3 sequences in the sample, 8% to 9% were seen once. Documented time point: longitudinal time-point 3. Sequenced: PBMCs. These receptors all stem from a woman aged 40 to 55 in good health.

This clonotype occurred a few times. The chain carries TRBV5-1 and TRBJ2-1; D not certain. CDR1 is SGHRS, CDR2 YFSETQ, per germline. The CDR3 is 12 amino acids. Between the trimmed V and J ends, which lost 4 bases and 10 bases, there was a span of 12 bases. The DNA of the CDR3 is TGCGCCAGCAGCGAGATCGTTAACGAGCAGTTCTTC. It yields the protein CASSEIVNEQFF.

The sample holds many counts of this clonotype. The rearrangement links TRBV5-1 to TRBJ2-1; 7 bases line up with TRBD2. V was pared by 1 base and J by 10 bases, with 14 bases of the junction left unmatched. CDR3 length: 16 residues. In germline, CDR1 is SGHRS, CDR2 YFSETQ. The CDR3 spells CASSLSSGTGGQEQFF. The CDR3 coding sequence is TGCGCCAGCAGCTTGTCATCTGGGACGGGGGGTCAAGAGCAGTTCTTC.

This clonotype has only a few counts. The chain joins TRBV12-3 or TRBV12-4 to TRBJ2-2; D is unclear. V lost 3 bases to trimming and J lost 8 bases, with 16 bases between them. The CDR3 runs 15 residues. The CDR3 nucleotides read TGTGCCAGCAGTTTGGGTCAAGTAGTCGCGGGGGAGCTGTTTTTT. It is translated as CASSLGQVVAGELFF.

In this sample, this clonotype turned up many times. V is TRBV25-1 and J is TRBJ2-5; a possible D gene is TRBD2 (6 bases). Germline V CDR1 and CDR2: MGHDK, SYGVNS. The CDR3 spans 15 residues. Trimming pared 3 bases from V and 5 bases from J, leaving 16 bases between. CDR3 DNA: TGTGCCAGCAGTGACCGGAATCGGGACTGGGAGACCCAGTACTTC. This codes for CASSDRNRDWETQYF.

The sample holds one count of this clonotype. The rearrangement uses TRBV6-2 or TRBV6-3 and TRBJ2-7, with 10 bases fitting TRBD1. The CDR3 consists of 15 residues. Trimming removed 5 bases from V and 3 bases from J; junction bases left unmatched: 7. Germline V CDR1 and CDR2: MNHEY, SVGEGT. The CDR3: CASSPGTGAHYEQYF. The CDR3 region has the DNA TGTGCCAGCAGTCCCGGGACAGGGGCCCACTACGAGCAGTACTTC.

This clonotype was observed many times. CDR3 sequence: CASSFSGHSRNEQFF. The CDR3 bases are TGTGCCAGCAGCTTTTCGGGGCATTCTCGCAATGAGCAGTTCTTC. This sequence joins TRBV5-5 and TRBJ2-1; D is perhaps TRBD1 or TRBD2 (5 bases each). The V end was cut by 2 bases, the J end by 6 bases, with 15 bases between. CDR1 is SGHKS, CDR2 YYEKEE, per germline (reference sequence). The CDR3 length is 15 residues.

This clonotype was counted ten times or more. The J gene is TRBJ2-1, the V gene TRBV20-1; 14 nucleotides match TRBD2. V was pared by 6 bases and J by 6 bases, with 4 bases of the junction left unmatched. Germline CDR1 reads DFQATT; CDR2 reads SNEGSKA (reference sequence). This CDR3 region has 14 residues. CDR3 region: CSAHGTSGSNEQFF. In DNA, the CDR3 is TGCAGTGCGCACGGGACTAGCGGGAGCAATGAGCAGTTCTTC.

This clonotype was observed many times. The chain combines TRBV15 with TRBJ1-5; 8 nucleotides line up with TRBD1. The V gene's germline CDR1 is LNHNV and CDR2 YYDKDF (reference sequence). V gave up 1 base and J gave up 10 bases; unmatched junction bases: 15. CDR3 length: 17 residues. This chain's CDR3 is CATSRVAGTGPLYPQHF. The DNA for the CDR3 is TGTGCCACCAGCAGAGTCGCCGGGACAGGCCCCCTTTATCCCCAGCATTTT.

This clonotype was seen repeatedly, ten times or more. The rearrangement links TRBV27 to TRBJ2-3, with 10 bases aligning to TRBD2. Germline V CDR1 and CDR2: MNHEY, SMNVEV (reference sequence). V trimming: 4 bases; J trimming: 6 bases; junction bases outside the gene matches: 4. The CDR3 contains 14 residues. The CDR3 DNA sequence: TGTGCCAGCAGTTATACTAGCGGGGCGGATACGCAGTATTTT. It codes for CASSYTSGADTQYF.

This clonotype showed up many times. The chain joins TRBV9 to TRBJ2-2; 9 nucleotides match TRBD1. CDR3 length equals 16 residues. V lost 4 bases and J lost 5; bases outside the gene matches: 9. Germline CDR1 reads SGDLS; CDR2 reads YYNGEE. The CDR3 protein is CASSKQGAARTGELFF. The DNA for the CDR3 is TGTGCCAGCAGCAAACAGGGGGCCGCGAGAACCGGGGAGCTGTTTTTT.

This clonotype was seen at least ten times. The J gene is TRBJ2-3, the V gene TRBV4-3; possible D gene TRBD2, 5 bases. Germline loops: CDR1 LGHNA, CDR2 YSLEER. The CDR3 covers 15 residues. The ends were cut back, 1 base at V and 4 bases at J, with 12 bases in the middle. The CDR3: CASSQAGVSADTQYF. CDR3 nucleotide sequence: TGCGCCAGCAGCCAAGCCGGGGTCAGTGCAGATACGCAGTATTTT.

This clonotype has a count of ten or more. The chain has TRBV13 and TRBJ1-1; D gene unclear. The germline V gene has CDR1 PRHDT and CDR2 FYEKMQ (reference sequence). This CDR3 spans 14 amino acids. Deletions cut 5 bases from V and 5 bases from J, with 15 bases between. CDR3 in amino acids: CASSPRDTATEAFF. DNA for the CDR3: TGTGCCAGCAGCCCTCGGGATACGGCGACTGAAGCTTTCTTT.

This clonotype showed up many times. The chain joins TRBV2 to TRBJ1-2; TRBD1 agrees at 7 bases. This CDR3 is 14 amino acids long. Germline V CDR1 and CDR2: SNHLY, FYNNEI. J gave up 8 bases and V 5 bases, and 11 bases lay outside the gene matches. CDR3 loop: CASSITRDSWGYTF. The DNA of the CDR3 is TGTGCCAGCAGTATCACCCGGGACAGCTGGGGCTACACCTTC.

In this sample, this clonotype turned up a few times. V gene TRBV19 combines with J gene TRBJ1-1; a weak D match, TRBD1 (5 bases). CDR1 is LNHDA, CDR2 SQIVND, per germline (reference sequence). The CDR3 spans 15 residues. The germline V and J ends were trimmed by 2 bases and 0 bases, with 10 bases remaining between them. In DNA form, the CDR3 reads TGTGCCAGTAGTATAATGGGGACCTTGAACACTGAAGCTTTCTTT. Amino acids: CASSIMGTLNTEAFF.

The table lists this clonotype with many counts. The DNA for the CDR3 is TGTGCCAGCAGCCCTATGGGTATGACAGGGGGTTTATCTGAAGCTTTCTTT. Protein: CASSPMGMTGGLSEAFF. The chain couples TRBV7-2 to TRBJ1-1; 9 bases are shared with TRBD1. Germline-derived CDR1 and CDR2 are SGHTA and FQGNSA. After removal of 5 bases from V and 6 bases from J, the junction contained 16 bases not matched to a gene. This CDR3 has 17 amino acids.

This clonotype was counted ten times or more. The chain combines TRBV6-5 with TRBJ2-3; no reliable D call. Germline CDR1 is MNHEY and CDR2 is SVGAGI. V lost 6 bases to trimming and J lost 6 bases, with 19 bases between them. This CDR3 has 15 residues. The CDR3 loop reads CASSPWVGSGDTQYF. The CDR3 bases are TGTGCCAGCAGCCCATGGGTCGGGTCGGGTGATACGCAGTATTTT.

Many counts were recorded for this clonotype. The chain couples TRBV5-1 to TRBJ2-3, with 8 bases identical to TRBD2. Germline CDR1 reads SGHRS; CDR2 reads YFSETQ. J was trimmed by 5 bases and V by 3 bases; bases with no gene match: 11. The CDR3 covers 16 residues. The CDR3 loop reads CASSSGLARAVDTQYF. In DNA form, the CDR3 reads TGCGCCAGCAGCTCCGGACTAGCTAGAGCAGTAGATACGCAGTATTTT.

There are many counts of this clonotype. The rearrangement uses TRBV5-4 and TRBJ2-5; the D is unclear. This CDR3 has 14 amino acids. Trimming took off 3 bases at V and 3 bases at J, with 12 bases between the two ends. CDR1 and CDR2 (germline): SGHNT, YYREEE (reference sequence). The chain's CDR3 is CASSSRTVEETQYF. In nucleotides, the CDR3 is TGTGCCAGCAGCTCTAGGACGGTCGAAGAGACCCAGTACTTC.

This clonotype was found many times. The chain couples TRBV7-2 to TRBJ1-5, with a tentative D call TRBD1 (6 bases). The length of the CDR3 is 14 residues. Germline V lookup: CDR1 SGHTA, CDR2 FQGNSA. Deletions cut 5 bases from V and 6 bases from J, with 14 bases between. In DNA form, the CDR3 reads TGTGCCAGCAGCATGAACAGGGCGGGTCAGCCCCAGCATTTT. Translated: CASSMNRAGQPQHF.

The J gene is TRBJ2-5, the V gene TRBV7-2; 7 positions agree with TRBD2. The V and J ends lost 3 bases and 4 bases, in that order; junction bases with no gene match: 5. The CDR3 consists of 14 residues. CDR1 is SGHTA and CDR2 is FQGNSA in the germline V gene. The CDR3, as DNA: TGTGCCAGCAGCTTCGGGACGGGGGGAGAGACCCAGTACTTC. This codes for CASSFGTGGETQYF.

This clonotype was picked up many times. The gene calls are TRBV7-2 and TRBJ2-4; TRBD1 agrees at 8 bases. The CDR3 sequence is 13 residues long. Germline V lookup: CDR1 SGHTA, CDR2 FQGNSA. V shed 5 bases, J shed 9 bases, and the junction held 6 bases outside the gene matches. The CDR3 here is CASSNTGQGIQYF. The CDR3 DNA reads TGTGCCAGCAGCAATACTGGACAGGGCATTCAGTACTTC.

J is TRBJ2-7 and V is TRBV4-2; 8 nucleotides match TRBD1. Germline assignment: CDR1 LGHNA and CDR2 YNFKEQ. The CDR3 consists of 16 residues. Losses at the gene ends were 1 base for V and 5 bases for J; bases not matched to a gene: 10. The CDR3 sequence: CASSQVLGQVSNEQYF. The CDR3 coding sequence is TGTGCCAGCAGCCAAGTACTGGGACAGGTTTCTAACGAGCAGTACTTC.

This clonotype was detected ten times or more. V usage is TRBV6-6 and J usage is TRBJ1-2, with unresolved D. This CDR3 has 14 residues. Germline V gene sequence: CDR1 MNHNY, CDR2 SVGAGI (reference sequence). With 1 base removed from V and 5 bases from J, the gap between germline ends came to 11 bases. CDR3: CASSYWQETYGYTF. In DNA form, the CDR3 reads TGTGCCAGCAGTTACTGGCAGGAGACATATGGCTACACCTTC.

This clonotype has at least ten counts. The chain uses TRBV14 and TRBJ2-1, with 10 bases lining up with TRBD2. V shed 4 bases and J 2 bases; nucleotides not matched to a gene: 11. The CDR3 loop spans 18 amino acids. Germline-derived CDR1 and CDR2 are SGHDN and FVKESK. The CDR3 loop is CASSRTGSGGLTYNEQFF. CDR3 sequence (DNA): TGTGCCAGCAGCCGGACGGGTAGCGGGGGGCTAACCTACAATGAGCAGTTCTTC. Together with reference TRBV14 and TRBJ2-1, the CDR3 gives the full variable domain: EAGVTQFPSHSVIEKGQTVTLRCDPISGHDNLYWYRRVMGKEIKFLLHFVKESKQDESGMPNNRFLAERTGGTYSTLKVQPAELEDSGVYFCASSRTGSGGLTYNEQFFGPGTRLTVL.

This clonotype came up many times. The chain has TRBV5-5 and TRBJ1-4, with D unclear. CDR3 length equals 13 residues. The germline V gene has CDR1 SGHKS and CDR2 YYEKEE (reference sequence). With 0 bases removed from V and 8 bases from J, the gap between germline ends came to 8 bases. For the CDR3, the DNA is TGTGCCAGCAGCTTGGTCACACCCGAAAAACTGTTTTTT. Its translation: CASSLVTPEKLFF.

This clonotype has ten or more counts. The chain carries TRBV7-2 and TRBJ1-1; D is unresolved. CDR1 is SGHTA and CDR2 is FQGNSA in the germline V gene. Trimming shortened V by 3 bases and J by 4 bases, and 6 bases separated the two germline ends. The CDR3 contains 12 residues. CDR3 amino acids: CASSFRATEAFF. The CDR3 DNA reads as TGTGCCAGCAGCTTCCGGGCCACTGAAGCTTTCTTT.